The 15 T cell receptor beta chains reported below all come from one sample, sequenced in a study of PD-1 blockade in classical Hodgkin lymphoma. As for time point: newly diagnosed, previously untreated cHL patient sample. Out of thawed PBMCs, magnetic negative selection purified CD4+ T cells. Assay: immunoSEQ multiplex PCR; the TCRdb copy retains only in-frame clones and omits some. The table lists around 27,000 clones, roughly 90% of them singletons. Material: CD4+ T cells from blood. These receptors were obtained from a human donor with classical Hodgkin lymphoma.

CDR3 residues: CASSPISGTGGGYEQYF. The DNA of the CDR3 is TGTGCCAGCTCACCGATCTCCGGGACAGGGGGCGGGTACGAGCAGTACTTC. The rearrangement uses TRBV18 and TRBJ2-7; 12 nucleotides line up with TRBD1. There are 17 residues in the CDR3. V gave up 3 bases and J gave up 4 bases; unmatched junction bases: 10. Germline V gives CDR1 KGHSH, CDR2 LQKENI.

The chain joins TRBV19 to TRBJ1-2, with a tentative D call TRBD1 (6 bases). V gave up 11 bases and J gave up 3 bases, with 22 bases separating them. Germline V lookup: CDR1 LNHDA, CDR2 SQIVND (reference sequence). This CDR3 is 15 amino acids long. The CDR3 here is CACRDGGAQDYGYTF. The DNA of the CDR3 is TGTGCCTGCAGAGATGGGGGGGCGCAGGACTATGGCTACACCTTC.

CDR3 protein: CASSLGRAVAGELFF. The CDR3 DNA sequence: TGCGCCAGCAGCTTGGGGAGGGCCGTGGCCGGGGAGCTGTTTTTT. The chain uses TRBV5-1 and TRBJ2-2; TRBD2 might be the D (6 bases). CDR3 length: 15 amino acids. CDR1 SGHRS and CDR2 YFSETQ come from the germline V gene. V was shortened by 0 bases and J by 6 bases, with 12 bases between the two germline ends.

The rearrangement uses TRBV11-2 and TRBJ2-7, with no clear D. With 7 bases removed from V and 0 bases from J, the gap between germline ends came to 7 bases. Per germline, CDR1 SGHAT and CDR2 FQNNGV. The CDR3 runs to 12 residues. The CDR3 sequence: CASTEVSYEQYF. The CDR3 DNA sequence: TGTGCCAGCACTGAGGTCTCCTACGAGCAGTACTTC.

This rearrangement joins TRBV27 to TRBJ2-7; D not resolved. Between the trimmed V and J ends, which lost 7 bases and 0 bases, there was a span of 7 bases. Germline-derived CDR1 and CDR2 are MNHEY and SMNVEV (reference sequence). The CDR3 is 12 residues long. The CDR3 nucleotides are TGTGCCAGCAAAGAAAGCTCCTACGAGCAGTACTTC. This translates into CASKESSYEQYF.

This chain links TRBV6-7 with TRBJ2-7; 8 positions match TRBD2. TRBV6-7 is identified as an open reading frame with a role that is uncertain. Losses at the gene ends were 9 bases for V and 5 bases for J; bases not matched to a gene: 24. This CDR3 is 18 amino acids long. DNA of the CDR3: TGTGCCAGTACTACGACAGTTTCTGCGGGACTAGTTTGCAACGAGCAGTACTTC. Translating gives CASTTTVSAGLVCNEQYF.

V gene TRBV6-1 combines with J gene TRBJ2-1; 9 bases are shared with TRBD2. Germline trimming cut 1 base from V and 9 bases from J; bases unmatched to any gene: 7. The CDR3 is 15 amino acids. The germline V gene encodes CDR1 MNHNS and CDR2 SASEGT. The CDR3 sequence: CASSEVAGGPSEQFF. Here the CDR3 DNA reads TGTGCCAGCAGTGAAGTGGCGGGAGGGCCCAGTGAGCAGTTCTTC.

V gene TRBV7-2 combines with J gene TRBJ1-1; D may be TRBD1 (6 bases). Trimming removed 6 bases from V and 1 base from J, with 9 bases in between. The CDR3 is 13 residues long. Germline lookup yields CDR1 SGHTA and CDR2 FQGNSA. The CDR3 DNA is TGTGCCAGCAGTACGGACAGGAACACTGAAGCTTTCTTT. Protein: CASSTDRNTEAFF.

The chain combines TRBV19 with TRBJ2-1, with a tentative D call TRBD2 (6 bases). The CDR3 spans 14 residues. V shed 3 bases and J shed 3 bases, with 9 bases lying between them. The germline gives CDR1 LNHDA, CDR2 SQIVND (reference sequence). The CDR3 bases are TGTGCCAGTAGTATTCGGGAGCTCTACAATGAGCAGTTCTTC. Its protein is CASSIRELYNEQFF.

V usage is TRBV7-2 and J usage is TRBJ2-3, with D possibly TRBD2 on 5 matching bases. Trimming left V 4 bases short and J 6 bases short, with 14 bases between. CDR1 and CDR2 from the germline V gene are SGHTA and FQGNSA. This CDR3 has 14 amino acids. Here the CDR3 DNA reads TGTGCCAGCAGCTCGCCCGGGGTCGGGGATACGCAGTATTTT. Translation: CASSSPGVGDTQYF. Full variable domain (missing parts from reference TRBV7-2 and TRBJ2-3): GAGVSQSPSNKVTEKGKDVELRCDPISGHTALYWYRQSLGQGLEFLIYFQGNSAPDKSGLPSDRFSAERTGGSVSTLTIQRTQQEDSAVYLCASSSPGVGDTQYFGPGTRLTVL.

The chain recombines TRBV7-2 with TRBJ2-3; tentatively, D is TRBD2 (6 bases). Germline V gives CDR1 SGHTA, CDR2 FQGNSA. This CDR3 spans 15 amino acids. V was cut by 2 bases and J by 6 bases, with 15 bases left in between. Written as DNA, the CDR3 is TGTGCCAGCAGCTTACAGGGACTGACAACGGATACGCAGTATTTT. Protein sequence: CASSLQGLTTDTQYF.

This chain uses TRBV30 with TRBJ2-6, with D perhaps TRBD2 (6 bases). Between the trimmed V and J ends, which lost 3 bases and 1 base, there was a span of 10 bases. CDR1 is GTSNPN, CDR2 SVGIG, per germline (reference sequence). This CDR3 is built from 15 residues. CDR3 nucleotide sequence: TGTGCCTGGAGCCCGGGAGCTTCTGGGGCCAACGTCCTGACTTTC. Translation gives CAWSPGASGANVLTF.

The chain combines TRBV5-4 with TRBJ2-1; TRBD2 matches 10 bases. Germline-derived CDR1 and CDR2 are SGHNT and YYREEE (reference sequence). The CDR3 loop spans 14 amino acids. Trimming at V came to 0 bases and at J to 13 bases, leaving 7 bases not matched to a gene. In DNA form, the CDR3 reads TGTGCCAGCAGCTTGGAGTCTTGGACTAGCGGCCAGTTCTTC. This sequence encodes CASSLESWTSGQFF.

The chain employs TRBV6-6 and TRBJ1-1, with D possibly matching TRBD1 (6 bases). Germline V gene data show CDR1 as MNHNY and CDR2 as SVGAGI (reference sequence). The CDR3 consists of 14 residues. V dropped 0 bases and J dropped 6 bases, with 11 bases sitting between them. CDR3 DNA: TGTGCCAGCAGTTACTCCGGACAGCGCCCTGAAGCTTTCTTT. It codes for CASSYSGQRPEAFF.

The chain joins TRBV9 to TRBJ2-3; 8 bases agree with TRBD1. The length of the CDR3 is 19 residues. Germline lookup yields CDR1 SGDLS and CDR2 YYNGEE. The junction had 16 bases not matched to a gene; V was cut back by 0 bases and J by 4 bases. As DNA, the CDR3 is TGTGCCAGCAGCGTAGAGGGGACAGGCTATCAGGGCTTTGCAGATACGCAGTATTTT. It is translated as CASSVEGTGYQGFADTQYF.